This entry lists 21 T cell receptor beta chains sequenced from one sample in a study of high-grade serous ovarian cancer treatment subgroups. Clones were sequenced by immunoSEQ multiplex PCR, and TCRdb holds only the in-frame ones, with some missing. This repertoire shows about 15,000 clones, about 86% found once; its top ten account for 5.5% to 7.5%. Tumor samples were taken before definitive surgery or chemotherapy. Sample: tumor tissue. These receptors all come from a human donor with high-grade serous ovarian cancer.

There are a few counts of this clone. V usage is TRBV30 and J usage is TRBJ1-6, with D possibly matching TRBD1 (6 bases). Germline V gene lookup returns CDR1 GTSNPN and CDR2 SVGIG (reference sequence). The CDR3 extends over 13 amino acids. V lost 2 bases and J lost 4, with 6 bases in between. The CDR3, as DNA: TGTGCCTGGAGTCAGGGGTATAATTCACCCCTCCACTTT. Translation gives CAWSQGYNSPLHF. The full variable domain, its missing parts supplied by reference TRBV30 and TRBJ1-6, is SQTIHQWPATLVQPVGSPLSLECTVEGTSNPNLYWYRQAAGRGLQLLFYSVGIGQISSEVPQNLSASRPQDRQFILSSKKLLLSDSGFYLCAWSQGYNSPLHFGNGTRLTVT.

The chain joins TRBV7-2 to TRBJ2-1; weak D call: TRBD2 (5 bases). The length of the CDR3 is 13 residues. Trimming cost V 8 bases and J 4 bases, with 12 bases left between them. Germline V gives CDR1 SGHTA, CDR2 FQGNSA. The CDR3 region is CASGRRGYNEQFF. The CDR3 bases are TGTGCCAGCGGTAGGCGAGGGTACAATGAGCAGTTCTTC.

V gene TRBV6-1 combines with J gene TRBJ2-1; 10 bases align to TRBD1. Germline V gene lookup returns CDR1 MNHNS and CDR2 SASEGT. V trimming: 1 base; J trimming: 6 bases; junction bases outside the gene matches: 0. The CDR3 is 14 residues long. CDR3 sequence (DNA): TGTGCCAGCAGTGAAGGGACAGGGGGCAATGAGCAGTTCTTC. Amino acids: CASSEGTGGNEQFF.

The rearrangement joins TRBV7-2 to TRBJ2-1; D is possibly TRBD1 (6 bases). The V and J ends lost 1 base and 7 bases respectively, with 14 bases between them. The CDR3 length is 15 residues. CDR1 SGHTA and CDR2 FQGNSA come from the germline V gene. As DNA, the CDR3 is TGTGCCAGCAGCTTAGGGGGGCTAGGTGGAAATGAGCAGTTCTTC. It codes for CASSLGGLGGNEQFF. Using reference TRBV7-2 and TRBJ2-1 for the parts outside the CDR3, the full variable domain is GAGVSQSPSNKVTEKGKDVELRCDPISGHTALYWYRQSLGQGLEFLIYFQGNSAPDKSGLPSDRFSAERTGGSVSTLTIQRTQQEDSAVYLCASSLGGLGGNEQFFGPGTRLTVL.

The chain uses TRBV30 and TRBJ2-7; D is unclear. The germline V and J ends were trimmed by 2 bases and 7 bases, with 12 bases remaining between them. The germline gives CDR1 GTSNPN, CDR2 SVGIG (reference sequence). The CDR3 is 12 amino acids. As DNA, the CDR3 is TGTGCCTGGAGTAAATTTGGGTTTGAGCAGTACTTC. Its translation: CAWSKFGFEQYF.

The rearrangement uses TRBV2 and TRBJ2-7, with 11 bases aligning to TRBD1. CDR1 is SNHLY and CDR2 is FYNNEI in the germline V gene. CDR3 length equals 14 residues. V lost 5 bases to trimming and J lost 6 bases; unmatched junction nucleotides: 6. CDR3 sequence (DNA): TGTGCCAGCAGTACCGGGACAGGGGGTGGCGAGCAGTACTTC. Its protein product is CASSTGTGGGEQYF.

In its sample, this clone was seen a few times. This chain links TRBV21-1 with TRBJ1-1. TRBV21-1 is an annotated pseudogene. The CDR3 has 13 amino acids. The CDR3 nucleotides are TGTGCCAGCAGCAGGGGGGTCGGGACTGAAGCTTTCTTT. Translating it yields CASSRGVGTEAFF.

The chain combines TRBV30 with TRBJ1-1, with D uncertain. This CDR3 has 13 amino acids. Trimming took off 0 bases at V and 2 bases at J, with 7 bases between the two ends. Germline V CDR1 and CDR2: GTSNPN, SVGIG (reference sequence). This CDR3 is CAWSVSPNTEAFF. The DNA of the CDR3 is TGTGCCTGGAGTGTCAGCCCAAACACTGAAGCTTTCTTT.

The J gene is TRBJ1-4, the V gene TRBV7-9; 8 bases are a match to TRBD1. The CDR3 covers 14 residues. V was pared by 4 bases and J by 7 bases, with 5 bases of the junction left unmatched. Looked up from germline, CDR1 is SEHNR and CDR2 is FQNEAQ (reference sequence). CDR3 in DNA: TGTGCCAGCAGCTATGGACAGGGCGGTGAAAAACTGTTTTTT. Translated: CASSYGQGGEKLFF.

The chain joins TRBV7-9 to TRBJ2-7; D ambiguous. V lost 2 bases and J lost 2, with 4 bases in between. The CDR3 is 12 residues long. Germline V CDR1 and CDR2: SEHNR, FQNEAQ (reference sequence). The chain's CDR3 is CASSLSAYEQYF. The CDR3, as DNA: TGTGCCAGCAGCTTATCTGCCTACGAGCAGTACTTC.

The V and J genes are TRBV2 and TRBJ2-5; D gene uncertain. The DNA end is a closer match to TRBJ2-7, so the J assignment may be wrong. CDR1 and CDR2 from the germline V gene are SNHLY and FYNNEI. The CDR3 is made up of 14 amino acids. CDR3 coding DNA: TGTGCCAGCAGTGAAAGGGTTAGCTCCTACGAGCAGTACTTC. Translated, it gives CASSERVSSYEQYF.

The V and J genes are TRBV27 and TRBJ2-7; 10 nucleotides line up with TRBD1. Germline V gene sequence: CDR1 MNHEY, CDR2 SMNVEV (reference sequence). The CDR3 extends over 15 amino acids. V dropped 4 bases and J dropped 2; count of bases not matched to a gene: 5. The CDR3 loop reads CASSSPGTGAYEQYF. The CDR3 DNA follows: TGTGCCAGCAGTTCTCCCGGGACAGGGGCCTACGAGCAGTACTTC.

This rearrangement joins TRBV28 to TRBJ1-1; the D gene is possibly TRBD1 (5 bases). Trimming stripped 5 bases from V and 10 bases from J, with 14 bases between. In germline, CDR1 is MDHEN, CDR2 SYDVKM. The CDR3 sequence is 12 residues long. CDR3 region: CASSPPWGGAFF. The CDR3 DNA sequence: TGTGCCAGCAGTCCGCCTTGGGGGGGAGCTTTCTTT.

The V gene is TRBV6-4, the J gene TRBJ1-5, with D perhaps matching TRBD1 (6 bases). CDR1 MRHNA and CDR2 SNTAGT come from the germline V gene. The V end was cut by 8 bases, the J end by 5 bases, with 16 bases between. There are 14 residues in the CDR3. The CDR3 sequence: CASSGGAPHQPQHF. The CDR3 DNA reads TGTGCCAGCTCGGGGGGGGCACCTCATCAGCCCCAGCATTTT.

The V and J genes are TRBV7-2 and TRBJ2-2, with D tentatively TRBD1 (6 bases). Looked up from germline, CDR1 is SGHTA and CDR2 is FQGNSA. The germline V and J ends were trimmed by 5 bases and 2 bases, with 21 bases remaining between them. The CDR3 extends over 18 amino acids. In nucleotides, the CDR3 is TGTGCCAGCAGCCGTCACCATCTTGGGGGCCTAAACACCGGGGAGCTGTTTTTT. This gives the protein CASSRHHLGGLNTGELFF. The entire variable domain, with the rest obtained from reference TRBV7-2 and TRBJ2-2, is as follows: GAGVSQSPSNKVTEKGKDVELRCDPISGHTALYWYRQSLGQGLEFLIYFQGNSAPDKSGLPSDRFSAERTGGSVSTLTIQRTQQEDSAVYLCASSRHHLGGLNTGELFFGEGSRLTVL.

The chain couples TRBV5-1 to TRBJ2-7; 7 bases fit TRBD1. Looked up from germline, CDR1 is SGHRS and CDR2 is YFSETQ. This CDR3 comprises 14 residues. Losses at the gene ends were 4 bases for V and 0 bases for J; bases not matched to a gene: 4. CDR3 bases: TGCGCCAGCAGCCTCAGGGACAGCTCCTACGAGCAGTACTTC. It yields the protein CASSLRDSSYEQYF. Together with reference TRBV5-1 and TRBJ2-7, the CDR3 gives the full variable domain: KAGVTQTPRYLIKTRGQQVTLSCSPISGHRSVSWYQQTPGQGLQFLFEYFSETQRNKGNFPGRFSGRQFSNSRSEMNVSTLELGDSALYLCASSLRDSSYEQYFGPGTRLTVT.

This clone was counted once. The chain couples TRBV28 to TRBJ2-7, with no clear D. CDR1 and CDR2 from the germline V gene are MDHEN and SYDVKM. The germline V and J ends were trimmed by 3 bases and 1 base, with 7 bases remaining between them. This CDR3 has 13 amino acids. The DNA of the CDR3 is TGTGCCAGCAGTTTTGGGTTATCCTACGAGCAGTACTTC. This encodes CASSFGLSYEQYF.

The rearrangement links TRBV2 to TRBJ2-3; D is unresolved. V lost 7 bases, J lost 1 base, and 12 bases lay in between. Germline V gene sequence: CDR1 SNHLY, CDR2 FYNNEI. The CDR3 is 14 residues long. The CDR3: CASKVWAGTDTQYF. Written as DNA, the CDR3 is TGTGCCAGCAAGGTGTGGGCAGGCACAGATACGCAGTATTTT.

V usage is TRBV5-4 and J usage is TRBJ2-5; 14 bases agree with TRBD2. Germline values: CDR1 SGHNT, CDR2 YYREEE (reference sequence). This CDR3 region has 17 residues. V lost 4 bases to trimming and J lost 5 bases; unmatched junction nucleotides: 10. The DNA of the CDR3 is TGTGCCAGCAGCCTAGGACTAGCGGGGGGACCTATGGAGACCCAGTACTTC. Translated, it gives CASSLGLAGGPMETQYF. Variable domain in full (rest from reference TRBV5-4 and TRBJ2-5): ETGVTQSPTHLIKTRGQQVTLRCSSQSGHNTVSWYQQALGQGPQFIFQYYREEENGRGNFPPRFSGLQFPNYSSELNVNALELDDSALYLCASSLGLAGGPMETQYFGPGTRLLVL.

V gene TRBV9 combines with J gene TRBJ2-2; 7 bases align to TRBD1. Per germline, CDR1 SGDLS and CDR2 YYNGEE. The length of the CDR3 is 15 residues. V lost 4 bases, J lost 4 bases, and 7 bases stayed unmatched. CDR3 region: CASSRQGLGTGELFF. The CDR3, as DNA: TGTGCCAGCAGCCGACAGGGTTTAGGCACCGGGGAGCTGTTTTTT.

The sample holds a few counts of this clone. The junction does not match germline at one end; this may be a read error. The CDR3 nucleotides are TGTGCCAGCAGCCCCCTCTTGAGCGCCTTC. This encodes CASSPLLSAF. The chain is built from TRBV6-1 and TRBJ1-2; the D is unclear. The CDR3 is made up of 10 amino acids. Germline V gene sequence: CDR1 MNHNS, CDR2 SASEGT.